The 10 T cell receptor beta chains presented below share a single source sample, sequenced in a study of Tregs in tolerant kidney transplant recipients. Profiled with immunoSEQ multiplex PCR; TCRdb holds only in-frame clones, not every one. The sample lists 80,000 to 90,000 clones, 90% to 95% occurring once. What was sequenced was CD8+ T cells from blood. Receptors originate from a human donor in good health.

This clone was observed a single time. The J gene is TRBJ1-1, the V gene TRBV6-5, with a tentative D call TRBD1 (5 bases). V gave up 2 bases and J gave up 5 bases, with 12 bases separating them. Germline CDR1 reads MNHEY; CDR2 reads SVGAGI. This CDR3 spans 14 amino acids. CDR3 in amino acids: CASSYVGAGTEAFF. CDR3 DNA sequence: TGTGCCAGCAGTTACGTAGGGGCAGGGACTGAAGCTTTCTTT.

V is TRBV27 and J is TRBJ1-3; weak D call: TRBD1 (6 bases). V was shortened by 6 bases and J by 0 bases, with 12 bases between the two germline ends. CDR3 length: 15 residues. Looked up from germline, CDR1 is MNHEY and CDR2 is SMNVEV (reference sequence). CDR3 region: CASRVTGNSGNTIYF. The DNA for the CDR3 is TGTGCCAGCAGAGTAACAGGGAACTCTGGAAACACCATATATTTT.

This chain connects TRBV7-8 to TRBJ2-3; 8 bases map to TRBD2. V lost 2 bases and J lost 5; bases outside the gene matches: 6. CDR1 and CDR2 (germline): SGHVS, FQNEAQ. There are 15 residues in the CDR3. The CDR3, as DNA: TGTGCCAGCAGCTTACAGGCGGGAGGTGGAGATACGCAGTATTTT. This codes for CASSLQAGGGDTQYF.

The V and J genes are TRBV6-5 and TRBJ2-1; D assignment may be TRBD1 or TRBD2 (5 bases each). CDR1 and CDR2 from the germline V gene are MNHEY and SVGAGI. The CDR3 totals 13 residues. V lost 5 bases to trimming and J lost 9 bases, with 14 bases between them. The CDR3 sequence is CASSGTSKGEQFF. CDR3 DNA: TGTGCCAGCAGTGGGACCTCTAAGGGTGAGCAGTTCTTC.

The chain employs TRBV10-1 and TRBJ2-3, with D hard to call. CDR3 length: 13 amino acids. Germline CDR1 WNHNN, CDR2 SYGVQD (reference sequence). Trimming shortened V by 2 bases and J by 4 bases, and 7 bases separated the two germline ends. For the CDR3, the DNA is TGCGCCAGCAGTGAGATAGGTCCAGATACGCAGTATTTT. Its protein is CASSEIGPDTQYF.

V gene TRBV7-9 combines with J gene TRBJ1-1, with no clear D. V was shortened by 2 bases and J by 0 bases, with 7 bases between the two germline ends. Germline assignment: CDR1 SEHNR and CDR2 FQNEAQ (reference sequence). This CDR3 has 14 amino acids. CDR3 bases: TGTGCCAGCAGCTTACCCGAGCTGAACACTGAAGCTTTCTTT. Its translation is CASSLPELNTEAFF.

The genes are TRBV6-1 and TRBJ2-7; D is unresolved. V shed 2 bases and J shed 6 bases, with 14 bases lying between them. Germline loops: CDR1 MNHNS, CDR2 SASEGT. The CDR3 has 14 amino acids. Here the CDR3 reads CASSENVGPVEQYF. The CDR3 DNA follows: TGTGCCAGCAGTGAAAATGTGGGCCCCGTCGAGCAGTACTTC.

The CDR3 loop reads CASSFLSLTDTQYF. Written as DNA, the CDR3 is TGTGCCAGCAGCTTTTTGAGTCTTACAGATACGCAGTATTTT. The genes are TRBV11-2 and TRBJ2-3; D unclear. CDR1 and CDR2 (germline): SGHAT, FQNNGV. This CDR3 has 14 residues. Trimming took 3 bases from V and 3 from J, leaving 10 bases between them.

The chain is built from TRBV5-1 and TRBJ2-7; 9 nucleotides match TRBD1. The CDR3 consists of 14 residues. The trim removed 1 base at V and 4 bases at J, leaving 3 bases unmatched. CDR1 is SGHRS, CDR2 YFSETQ, per germline. The chain's CDR3 is CASSLRTGAYEQYF. In DNA form, the CDR3 reads TGCGCCAGCAGCTTGCGGACAGGGGCGTACGAGCAGTACTTC.

The V call is TRBV7-9, the J call TRBJ2-2, with 11 positions matching TRBD2. V lost 5 bases to trimming and J lost 1 base; unmatched junction nucleotides: 6. This CDR3 region has 17 residues. Germline V lookup: CDR1 SEHNR, CDR2 FQNEAQ (reference sequence). The CDR3 here is CASSTGLADKNTGELFF. For the CDR3, the DNA is TGTGCCAGCAGCACGGGACTAGCGGATAAGAACACCGGGGAGCTGTTTTTT.